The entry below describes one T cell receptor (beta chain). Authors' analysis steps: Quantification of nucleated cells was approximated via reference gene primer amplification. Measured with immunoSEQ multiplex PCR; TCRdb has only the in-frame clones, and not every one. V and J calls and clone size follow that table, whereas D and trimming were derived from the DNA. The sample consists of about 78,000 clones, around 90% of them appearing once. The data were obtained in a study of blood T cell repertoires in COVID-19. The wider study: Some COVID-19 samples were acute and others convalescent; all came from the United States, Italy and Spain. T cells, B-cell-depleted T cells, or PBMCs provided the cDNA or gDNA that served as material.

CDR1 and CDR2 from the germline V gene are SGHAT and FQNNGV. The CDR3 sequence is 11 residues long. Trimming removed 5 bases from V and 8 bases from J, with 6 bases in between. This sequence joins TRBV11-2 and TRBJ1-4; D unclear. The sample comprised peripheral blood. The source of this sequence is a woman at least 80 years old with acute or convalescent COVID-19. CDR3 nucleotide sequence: TGTGCCAGCAGCCGCGGCGAAAAACTGTTTTTT. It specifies CASSRGEKLFF.